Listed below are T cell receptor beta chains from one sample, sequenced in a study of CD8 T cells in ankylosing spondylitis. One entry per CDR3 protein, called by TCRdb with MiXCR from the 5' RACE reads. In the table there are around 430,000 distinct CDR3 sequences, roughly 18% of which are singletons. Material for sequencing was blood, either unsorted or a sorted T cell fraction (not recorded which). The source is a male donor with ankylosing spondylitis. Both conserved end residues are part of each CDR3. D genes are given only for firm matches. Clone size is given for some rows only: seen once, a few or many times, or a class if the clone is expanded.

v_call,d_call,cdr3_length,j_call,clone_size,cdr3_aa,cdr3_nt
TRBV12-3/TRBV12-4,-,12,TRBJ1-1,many,CASSLDTPEAFF,TGTGCCAGCAGTTTAGACACCCCTGAAGCTTTCTTT
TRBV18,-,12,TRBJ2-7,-,CASSLYRDEQYF,TGTGCCAGCTCACTCTACAGGGACGAGCAGTACTTC
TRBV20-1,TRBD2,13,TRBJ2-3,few,CSASGRFSDTQYF,TGCAGTGCTAGCGGGAGGTTTTCAGATACGCAGTATTTT
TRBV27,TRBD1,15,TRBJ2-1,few,CASSLGDRMNNEQFF,TGTGCCAGCAGCCTCGGGGACAGGATGAACAATGAGCAGTTCTTC
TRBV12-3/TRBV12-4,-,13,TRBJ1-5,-,CASSLGQDQPQHF,TGTGCCAGCAGTTTGGGTCAGGATCAGCCCCAGCATTTT
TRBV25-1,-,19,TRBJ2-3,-,CASSEGLRRVGRNTDTQYF,TGTGCCAGCAGTGAAGGGTTAAGGCGGGTGGGGCGCAACACAGATACGCAGTATTTT
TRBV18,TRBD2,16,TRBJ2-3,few,CASSDLAGDSTDTQYF,TGTGCCAGCTCAGATCTAGCGGGAGACTCCACAGATACGCAGTATTTT
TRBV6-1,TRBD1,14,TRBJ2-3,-,CASSTQGAVNTQYF,TGTGCCAGCAGTACACAGGGGGCGGTAAATACGCAGTATTTT
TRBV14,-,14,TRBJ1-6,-,CASSRRHGFLPLHF,TGTGCCAGCAGCCGCCGACATGGCTTTTTACCCCTCCACTTT
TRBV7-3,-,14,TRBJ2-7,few,CASSLSPLGYEQYF,TGTGCCAGCAGCTTAAGCCCCCTCGGCTACGAGCAGTACTTC
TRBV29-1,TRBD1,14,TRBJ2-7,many,CSVSGTGLSYEQYF,TGCAGCGTTTCCGGGACAGGGCTATCCTACGAGCAGTACTTC
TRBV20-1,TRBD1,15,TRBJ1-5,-,CSARDRGQGGQPQHF,TGCAGTGCTAGAGATCGGGGACAGGGTGGTCAGCCCCAGCATTTT
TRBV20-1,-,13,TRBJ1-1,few,CSAQSEGLGEAFF,TGCAGTGCCCAGTCGGAAGGGCTAGGGGAAGCTTTCTTT
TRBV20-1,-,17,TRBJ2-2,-,CSARADLGGFDTGELFF,TGCAGTGCTAGAGCAGACCTAGGGGGGTTCGACACCGGGGAGCTGTTTTTT
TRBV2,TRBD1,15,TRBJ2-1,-,CASSELGTAYNEQFF,TGTGCCAGCAGTGAACTGGGGACAGCTTACAATGAGCAGTTCTTC
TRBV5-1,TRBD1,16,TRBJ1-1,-,CASSFHRGSGFSEAFF,TGCGCCAGCAGCTTCCACAGGGGGTCGGGTTTTTCTGAAGCTTTCTTT
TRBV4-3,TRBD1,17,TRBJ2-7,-,CASSQDLGQGSSYEQYF,TGCGCCAGCAGCCAAGATCTGGGACAGGGGAGCTCCTACGAGCAGTACTTC
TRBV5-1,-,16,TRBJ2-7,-,CASSLQAGAAVYEQYF,TGCGCCAGCAGCTTGCAAGCAGGGGCCGCCGTCTACGAGCAGTACTTC
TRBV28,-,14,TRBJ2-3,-,CASSFSTNTDTQYF,TGTGCCAGCAGTTTTTCTACTAACACAGATACGCAGTATTTT
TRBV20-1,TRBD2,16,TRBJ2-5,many,CSAPLAGGLGKETQYF,TGCAGTGCCCCACTAGCGGGGGGGCTTGGGAAAGAGACCCAGTACTTC